This T cell receptor (beta chain) was identified in a study of cytomegalovirus exposure and HLA in healthy donors. As for this clone: Its target is not known.

Study conclusions and caveats: Common viral pathogens seemed to be connected with several of the most significant clusters, according to a later analysis. HLA-A and HLA-B allele assignments for most subjects were reportedly predicted accurately using TCR beta sequences.

A multiplex PCR was run with 60 Vbeta primers and 13 Jbeta primers. TCRdb's table, derived via immunoSEQ multiplex PCR, lists solely in-frame clones and lacks some. The sample has around 130,000 clones, 61% seen once. The sequenced sample was PBMCs. This clonotype was sampled from a male donor in good health and CMV-seronegative.

The CDR3 DNA follows: TGTGCCAGCAGCTCAGACAGAACTGGGAACACCGGGGAGCTGTTTTTT. Amino acid sequence: CASSSDRTGNTGELFF. The chain has TRBV5-6 and TRBJ2-2, with D perhaps matching TRBD1 (5 bases). The CDR3 has 16 amino acids. Trimming took off 3 bases at V and 1 base at J, with 13 bases between the two ends. Germline CDR1 is SGHDT and CDR2 is YYEEEE. The full variable domain, with the rest looked up from reference TRBV5-6 and TRBJ2-2, is DAGVTQSPTHLIKTRGQQVTLRCSPKSGHDTVSWYQQALGQGPQFIFQYYEEEERQRGNFPDRFSGHQFPNYSSELNVNALLLGDSALYLCASSSDRTGNTGELFFGEGSRLTVL.